The rows below give T cell receptor beta chains drawn from one sample of a study of CD8 T cells in Susac syndrome. TCRdb ran MiXCR on the immunoSEQ multiplex PCR reads and lists one entry per CDR3 protein. The data contain 150,000 to 200,000 distinct CDR3 sequences, 91% of them singletons. Input material: CD4+ T cells from PBMCs. The receptors here all came from a human donor with Susac syndrome. Both conserved end residues are part of each CDR3. Each record gives: CDR3 length, V gene, clone size, D gene, J gene, CDR3 DNA, CDR3 protein. A D gene is named only where the DNA matches it firmly. Clone size is shown for a subset of rows, as once, few, many or a class of expanded clone.

13	TRBV18	.	TRBD1	TRBJ1-2	TGTGCCAGCTCACCAGGGACAGGGCTGGGCTACACCTTC	CASSPGTGLGYTF
14	TRBV5-1	once	TRBD1	TRBJ1-3	TGCGCCAGCAGCCGGGACGGACAGGGAGACACCATATATTTT	CASSRDGQGDTIYF
13	TRBV4-1	.	.	TRBJ2-7	TGCGCCAGCAGCCACGATCCAAGCTACGAGCAGTACTTC	CASSHDPSYEQYF
15	TRBV20-1	.	TRBD2	TRBJ2-5	TGCAGTGCTAGGGCTGCGGGGGGGCCACAAGAGACCCAGTACTTC	CSARAAGGPQETQYF
14	TRBV3-1	.	TRBD1	TRBJ1-1	TGTGCCAGCAGCCAACAGGGGGTGAACACTGAAGCTTTCTTT	CASSQQGVNTEAFF
16	TRBV7-9	.	.	TRBJ1-2	TGTGCCAGCAGCCGCTCTGGAGGGGATCAAAACTATGGCTACACCTTC	CASSRSGGDQNYGYTF
15	TRBV3-1	.	.	TRBJ1-3	TGTGCCAGCAGAAACCCAGGAATCTCTGGAAACACCATATATTTT	CASRNPGISGNTIYF
15	TRBV5-1	.	.	TRBJ2-1	TGCGCCAGCAGCTTGGCCTCGGGAACCTACAATGAGCAGTTCTTC	CASSLASGTYNEQFF
14	TRBV11-2	.	TRBD2	TRBJ2-2	TGTGCCAGCTACGGGGGGACGAACACCGGGGAGCTGTTTTTT	CASYGGTNTGELFF
15	TRBV18	.	TRBD2	TRBJ2-1	TGTGCCAGCTCACCACCCAGCGGGAGTACAGATGAGCAGTTCTTC	CASSPPSGSTDEQFF
13	TRBV12-3/TRBV12-4	.	TRBD2	TRBJ2-3	TGTGCCAGCACTAGCGGGGGTTGGGGTACGCAGTATTTT	CASTSGGWGTQYF
16	TRBV20-1	.	TRBD2	TRBJ2-3	TGCAGTGCTAGACCGGGACTAGCGGGGGGCCGAGATACGCAGTATTTT	CSARPGLAGGRDTQYF
14	TRBV4-1	few	TRBD1	TRBJ2-7	TGCGCCAGCAGCCAGACAGGGGGCGAGTACGAGCAGTACTTC	CASSQTGGEYEQYF
14	TRBV5-1	once	.	TRBJ1-3	TGCGCCAGCAGTGACAAATCCTCTGGAAACACCATATATTTT	CASSDKSSGNTIYF
15	TRBV7-9	.	.	TRBJ2-2	TGTGCCAGCAGCGCCTCTAGGGTCAGCACCGGGGAGCTGTTTTTT	CASSASRVSTGELFF
13	TRBV14	.	.	TRBJ1-5	TGTGCCAGCAGCCAAGAAGGGTGGCAGCCCCAGCATTTT	CASSQEGWQPQHF
15	TRBV11-2	.	TRBD2	TRBJ2-1	TGTGCCAGCAGCACCCAGCTAGCGGCTAATAATGAGCAGTTCTTC	CASSTQLAANNEQFF
16	TRBV5-1	.	.	TRBJ1-1	TGCGCCAGCAGCTTGGACCTGATACAATTTGACACTGAAGCTTTCTTT	CASSLDLIQFDTEAFF
14	TRBV20-1	.	TRBD2	TRBJ2-5	TGCAGTGCACCCCATAGCGGGAGGGGAGAGACCCAGTACTTC	CSAPHSGRGETQYF
13	TRBV7-2	.	.	TRBJ1-1	TGTGCCAGCAGCTTACCATCAGACACTGAAGCTTTCTTT	CASSLPSDTEAFF
13	TRBV6-2/TRBV6-3	.	.	TRBJ2-3	TGTGCCAGCAGTTATTCGTGGGGGCCTACGCAGTATTTT	CASSYSWGPTQYF
12	TRBV6-2/TRBV6-3	.	.	TRBJ2-3	TGTGCCAGCAGCTCTAGTGTAGATACGCAGTATTTT	CASSSSVDTQYF
14	TRBV2	once	.	TRBJ1-5	TGTGCCAGCAGTGAAGGGGGTCTCAATCAGCCCCAGCATTTT	CASSEGGLNQPQHF
14	TRBV6-2/TRBV6-3	.	TRBD2	TRBJ2-7	TGTGCCAGCAGATCCGGGACTAGCGGCTACGAGCAGTACTTC	CASRSGTSGYEQYF
16	TRBV6-1	.	.	TRBJ2-2	TGTGCCAGCACCAAAAAAGGCGGGATGAACACCGGGGAGCTGTTTTTT	CASTKKGGMNTGELFF
14	TRBV28	.	.	TRBJ2-7	TGTGCCAGCAGTACCCTCGGAGGGGTTCGAGAGCAGTACTTC	CASSTLGGVREQYF
16	TRBV5-5	.	TRBD1	TRBJ1-4	TGTGCCAGCAGCATGGACAGGGGAGCAACTAATGAAAAACTGTTTTTT	CASSMDRGATNEKLFF
16	TRBV7-2	.	TRBD2	TRBJ2-1	TGTGCCAGCAGGCGCGCTTGGAGCGGGAGTAGGCATGAGCAGTTCTTC	CASRRAWSGSRHEQFF
14	TRBV10-3	.	.	TRBJ2-7	TGTGCCAGCGTACCACAGGAAGCCGGCTACGAGCAGTACTTC	CASVPQEAGYEQYF
15	TRBV19	.	.	TRBJ2-6	TGTGCCAGTAGTACCGGACAGACTGGGGCCAACGTCCTGACTTTC	CASSTGQTGANVLTF
15	TRBV6-2/TRBV6-3	.	TRBD1	TRBJ1-5	TGTGCCAGCAGTTCGGGACAGGTGACTAATCAGCCCCAGCATTTT	CASSSGQVTNQPQHF
16	TRBV20-1	.	.	TRBJ2-5	TGCAGTGCTGCACACCCGGTCGGACTGGATCAAGAGACCCAGTACTTC	CSAAHPVGLDQETQYF
14	TRBV28	.	TRBD1	TRBJ2-1	TGTGCCAGCACCAGACAGGGGGGCTACAATGAGCAGTTCTTC	CASTRQGGYNEQFF
13	TRBV11-2	.	.	TRBJ2-7	TGTGCCAGCAGGGGGACGCTAACCTACGAGCAGTACTTC	CASRGTLTYEQYF
16	TRBV11-1	.	TRBD1	TRBJ2-5	TGTGCCAGCAGCCTCTGGACAGGGCCGCCCAAAGAGACCCAGTACTTC	CASSLWTGPPKETQYF
13	TRBV11-1	.	.	TRBJ2-7	TGTGCCAGCAGCTTAGACAGGGCCCACGAGCAGTACTTC	CASSLDRAHEQYF
15	TRBV20-1	.	.	TRBJ2-5	TGCAGTGCTAGAGCCACAGCGGTATACCAAGAGACCCAGTACTTC	CSARATAVYQETQYF
14	TRBV2	.	TRBD1	TRBJ1-5	TGTGCCAGCAGTGAAGCCGACAGGGATCAGCCCCAGCATTTT	CASSEADRDQPQHF
18	TRBV6-4	.	.	TRBJ1-1	TGTGCCAGCAGTGGCTTAACGGGGAAACCTCAAATGAACACTGAAGCTTTCTTT	CASSGLTGKPQMNTEAFF
15	TRBV5-1	.	TRBD1	TRBJ2-7	TGCGCCAGCAGCTTGAATCAGGGACAGGGCTACGAGCAGTACTTC	CASSLNQGQGYEQYF
15	TRBV20-1	.	.	TRBJ2-5	TGCAGTGCTAGCGGCTCTGCGGAGGACCAAGAGACCCAGTACTTC	CSASGSAEDQETQYF
13	TRBV6-5	once	.	TRBJ2-1	TGTGCCAGCAGCCGGGGCTTAGGGACTGAGCAGTTCTTC	CASSRGLGTEQFF
14	TRBV20-1	once	.	TRBJ1-1	TGCAGTGCTAGTTGGTCCCAGGGAGGACCTGAAGCTTTCTTT	CSASWSQGGPEAFF
13	TRBV2	.	.	TRBJ1-5	TGTGCCAGCAGTGTAAAAGGGAATCAGCCCCAGCATTTT	CASSVKGNQPQHF
16	TRBV30	.	TRBD2	TRBJ2-1	TGTGCCTGGAGTCCATCGAGGACTAGCAGCAACAATGAGCAGTTCTTC	CAWSPSRTSSNNEQFF
13	TRBV6-5	.	TRBD2	TRBJ2-5	TGTGCCAGCAGCCGGGGGGTGGGAGAGACCCAGTACTTC	CASSRGVGETQYF
16	TRBV28	.	.	TRBJ2-5	TGTGCCAGCAGTTTATGGTCCTCCGGAACCAGAGAGACCCAGTACTTC	CASSLWSSGTRETQYF
15	TRBV3-1	once	.	TRBJ1-1	TGTGCCAGCAGCGTCCAGGGGCGCGGGAACACTGAAGCTTTCTTT	CASSVQGRGNTEAFF
15	TRBV29-1	.	TRBD1	TRBJ2-3	TGCAGCGTCGCGTTGGCAGGGGGCGCGGTAGATACGCAGTATTTT	CSVALAGGAVDTQYF
17	TRBV18	once	.	TRBJ1-2	TGTGCCAGCTCACCACCAAATATCCAGACGTCTAACTATGGCTACACCTTC	CASSPPNIQTSNYGYTF
15	TRBV10-2	.	TRBD1	TRBJ1-6	TGCGCCAGCAGCAGGGACAGGAGAAATAATTCACCCCTCCACTTT	CASSRDRRNNSPLHF
14	TRBV4-2	.	.	TRBJ1-3	TGTGCCAGCAGCCAAGTCGGGAGTGGAAACACCATATATTTT	CASSQVGSGNTIYF
15	TRBV27	once	.	TRBJ1-2	TGTGCCAGCAGCCCGCGACACCCCCCTATCTATGGCTACACCTTC	CASSPRHPPIYGYTF